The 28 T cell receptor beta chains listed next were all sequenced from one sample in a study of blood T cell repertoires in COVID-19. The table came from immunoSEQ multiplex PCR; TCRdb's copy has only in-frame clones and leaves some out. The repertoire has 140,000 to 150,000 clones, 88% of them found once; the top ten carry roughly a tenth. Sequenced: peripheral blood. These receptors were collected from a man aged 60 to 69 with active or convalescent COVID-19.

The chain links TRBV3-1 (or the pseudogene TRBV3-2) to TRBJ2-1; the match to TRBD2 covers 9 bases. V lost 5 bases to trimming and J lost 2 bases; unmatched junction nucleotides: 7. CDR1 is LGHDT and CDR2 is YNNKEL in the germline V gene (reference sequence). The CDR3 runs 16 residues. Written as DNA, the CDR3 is TGTGCCAGCAGCTCATTAGCGGGAGCCCCCTACAATGAGCAGTTCTTC. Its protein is CASSSLAGAPYNEQFF.

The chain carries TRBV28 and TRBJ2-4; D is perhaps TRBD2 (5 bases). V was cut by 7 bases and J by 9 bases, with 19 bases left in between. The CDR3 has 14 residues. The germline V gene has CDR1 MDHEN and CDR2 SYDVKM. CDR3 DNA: TGTGCCAGCATCCCGGAGACTCACGGAGGCATTCAGTACTTC. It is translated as CASIPETHGGIQYF.

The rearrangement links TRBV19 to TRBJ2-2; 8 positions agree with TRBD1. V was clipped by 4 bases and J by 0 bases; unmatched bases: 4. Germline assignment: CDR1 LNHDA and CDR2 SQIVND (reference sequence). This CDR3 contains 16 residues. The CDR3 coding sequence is TGTGCCAGTAGTAGCAGGGGGCAACCGAACACCGGGGAGCTGTTTTTT. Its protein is CASSSRGQPNTGELFF. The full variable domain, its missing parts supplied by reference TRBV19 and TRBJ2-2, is DGGITQSPKYLFRKEGQNVTLSCEQNLNHDAMYWYRQDPGQGLRLIYYSQIVNDFQKGDIAEGYSVSREKKESFPLTVTSAQKNPTAFYLCASSSRGQPNTGELFFGEGSRLTVL.

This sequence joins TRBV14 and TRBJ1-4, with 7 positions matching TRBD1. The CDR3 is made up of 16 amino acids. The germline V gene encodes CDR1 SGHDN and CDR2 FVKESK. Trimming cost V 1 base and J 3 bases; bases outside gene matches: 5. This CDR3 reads CASSQGAGTANEKLFF. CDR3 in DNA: TGTGCCAGCAGCCAAGGCGCCGGGACAGCTAATGAAAAACTGTTTTTT.

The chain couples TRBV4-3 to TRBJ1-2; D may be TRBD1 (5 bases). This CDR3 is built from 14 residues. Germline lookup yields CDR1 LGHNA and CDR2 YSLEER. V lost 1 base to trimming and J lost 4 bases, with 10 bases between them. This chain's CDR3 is CASSQARAGYGYTF. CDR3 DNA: TGCGCCAGCAGCCAAGCCAGGGCCGGCTATGGCTACACCTTC.

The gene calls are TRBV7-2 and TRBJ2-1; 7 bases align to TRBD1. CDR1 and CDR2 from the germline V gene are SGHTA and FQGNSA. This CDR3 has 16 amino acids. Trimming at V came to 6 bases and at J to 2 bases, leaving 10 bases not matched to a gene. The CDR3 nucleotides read TGTGCCAGCAGAGGAAACGGACAGGCTACCTACAATGAGCAGTTCTTC. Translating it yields CASRGNGQATYNEQFF.

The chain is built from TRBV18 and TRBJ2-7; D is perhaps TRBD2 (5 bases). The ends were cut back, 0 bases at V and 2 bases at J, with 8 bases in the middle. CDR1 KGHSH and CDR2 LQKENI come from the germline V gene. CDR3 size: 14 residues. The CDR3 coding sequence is TGTGCCAGCTCACCACCAAGAGGGCCCTACGAGCAGTACTTC. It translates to CASSPPRGPYEQYF.

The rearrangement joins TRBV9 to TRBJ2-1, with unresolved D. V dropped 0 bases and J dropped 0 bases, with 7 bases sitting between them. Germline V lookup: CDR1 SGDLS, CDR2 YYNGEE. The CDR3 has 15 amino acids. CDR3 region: CASSVEAVSYNEQFF. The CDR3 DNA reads TGTGCCAGCAGCGTAGAGGCGGTCTCCTACAATGAGCAGTTCTTC.

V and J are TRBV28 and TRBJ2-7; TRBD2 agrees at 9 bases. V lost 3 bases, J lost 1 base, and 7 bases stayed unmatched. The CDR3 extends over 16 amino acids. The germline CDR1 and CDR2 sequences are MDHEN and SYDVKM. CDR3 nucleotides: TGTGCCAGCAGTTTTACTCTAGCGGGGCTATCCTACGAGCAGTACTTC. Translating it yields CASSFTLAGLSYEQYF.

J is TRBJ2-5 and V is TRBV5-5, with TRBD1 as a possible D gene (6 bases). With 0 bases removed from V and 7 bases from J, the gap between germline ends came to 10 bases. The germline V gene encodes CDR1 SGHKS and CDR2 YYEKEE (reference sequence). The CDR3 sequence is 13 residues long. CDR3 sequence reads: CASSLGTEGTQYF. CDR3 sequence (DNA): TGTGCCAGCAGCTTGGGGACAGAAGGGACCCAGTACTTC.

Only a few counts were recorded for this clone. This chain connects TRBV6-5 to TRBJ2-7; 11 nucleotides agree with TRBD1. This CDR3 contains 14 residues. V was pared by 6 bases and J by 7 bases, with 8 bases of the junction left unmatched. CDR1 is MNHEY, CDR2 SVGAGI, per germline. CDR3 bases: TGTGCCAGCAGGGGACAGGGGGGCCTGGTAGAGCAGTACTTC. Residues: CASRGQGGLVEQYF.

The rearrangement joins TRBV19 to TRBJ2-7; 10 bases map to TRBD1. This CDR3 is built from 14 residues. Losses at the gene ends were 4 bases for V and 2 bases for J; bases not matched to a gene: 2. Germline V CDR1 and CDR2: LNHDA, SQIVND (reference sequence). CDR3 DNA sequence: TGTGCCAGTAGTAGGGACAGGGGCACCTACGAGCAGTACTTC. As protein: CASSRDRGTYEQYF.

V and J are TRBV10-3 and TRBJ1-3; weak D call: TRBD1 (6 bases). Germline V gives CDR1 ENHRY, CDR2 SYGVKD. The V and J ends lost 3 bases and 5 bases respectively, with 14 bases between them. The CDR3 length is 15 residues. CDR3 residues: CAISEERGQRNTIYF. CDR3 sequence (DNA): TGTGCCATCAGTGAAGAGAGGGGACAACGAAACACCATATATTTT.

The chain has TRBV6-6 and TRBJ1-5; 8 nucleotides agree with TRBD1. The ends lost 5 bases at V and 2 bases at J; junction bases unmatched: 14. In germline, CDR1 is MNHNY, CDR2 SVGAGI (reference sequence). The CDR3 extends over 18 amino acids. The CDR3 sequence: CASSPRGPTWEGNQPQHF. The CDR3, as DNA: TGTGCCAGCAGTCCCAGGGGGCCTACCTGGGAGGGCAATCAGCCCCAGCATTTT.

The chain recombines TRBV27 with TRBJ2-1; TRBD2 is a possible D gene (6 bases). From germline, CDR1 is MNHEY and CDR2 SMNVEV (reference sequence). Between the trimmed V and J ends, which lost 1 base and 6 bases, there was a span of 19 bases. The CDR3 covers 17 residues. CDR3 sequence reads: CASSLLGSGGIINEQFF. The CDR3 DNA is TGTGCCAGCAGTTTATTAGGTTCGGGCGGGATTATCAATGAGCAGTTCTTC.

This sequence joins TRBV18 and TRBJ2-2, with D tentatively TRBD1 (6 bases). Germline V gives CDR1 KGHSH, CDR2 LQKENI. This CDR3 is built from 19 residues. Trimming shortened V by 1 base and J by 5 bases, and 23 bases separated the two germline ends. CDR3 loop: CASSPRSNRVGAGTGELFF. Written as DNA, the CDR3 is TGTGCCAGCTCACCACGGTCGAACAGGGTCGGAGCAGGTACCGGGGAGCTGTTTTTT.

CDR3 in DNA: TGTGCCAGCAGTCCCGCGGAGGGGTACGGCTACACCTTC. Residues: CASSPAEGYGYTF. The chain is built from TRBV28 and TRBJ1-2, with a possible D match to TRBD1 (5 bases). CDR3 length: 13 residues. The germline V gene encodes CDR1 MDHEN and CDR2 SYDVKM. The ends were cut back, 5 bases at V and 8 bases at J, with 15 bases in the middle.

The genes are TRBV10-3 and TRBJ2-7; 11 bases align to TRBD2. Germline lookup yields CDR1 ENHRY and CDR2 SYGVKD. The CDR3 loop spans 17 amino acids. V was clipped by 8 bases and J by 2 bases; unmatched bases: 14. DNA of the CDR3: TGTGCCATCGGTCTGGGACTAGCGGAAACCGCCCCCTACGAGCAGTACTTC. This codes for CAIGLGLAETAPYEQYF.

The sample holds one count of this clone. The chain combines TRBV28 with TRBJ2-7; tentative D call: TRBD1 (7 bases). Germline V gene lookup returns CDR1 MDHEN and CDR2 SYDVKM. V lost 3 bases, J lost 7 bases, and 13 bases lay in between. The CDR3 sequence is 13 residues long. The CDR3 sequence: CASSFDRAGEQYF. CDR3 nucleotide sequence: TGTGCCAGCAGTTTTGACAGGGCGGGAGAGCAGTACTTC.

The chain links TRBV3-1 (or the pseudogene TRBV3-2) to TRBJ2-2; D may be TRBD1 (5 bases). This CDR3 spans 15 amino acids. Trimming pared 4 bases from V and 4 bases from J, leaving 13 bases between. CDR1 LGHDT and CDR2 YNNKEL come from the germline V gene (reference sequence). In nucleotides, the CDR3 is TGTGCCAGCAGCCCGCGAAACACAGGCACCGGGGAGCTGTTTTTT. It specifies CASSPRNTGTGELFF.

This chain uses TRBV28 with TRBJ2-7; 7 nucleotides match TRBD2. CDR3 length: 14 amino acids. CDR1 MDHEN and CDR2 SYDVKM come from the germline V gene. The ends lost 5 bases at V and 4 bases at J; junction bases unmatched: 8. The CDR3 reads CASSIGLGPYEQYF. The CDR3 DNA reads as TGTGCCAGCAGTATAGGACTAGGTCCATACGAGCAGTACTTC. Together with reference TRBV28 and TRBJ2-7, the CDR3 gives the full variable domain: DVKVTQSSRYLVKRTGEKVFLECVQDMDHENMFWYRQDPGLGLRLIYFSYDVKMKEKGDIPEGYSVSREKKERFSLILESASTNQTSMYLCASSIGLGPYEQYFGPGTRLTVT.

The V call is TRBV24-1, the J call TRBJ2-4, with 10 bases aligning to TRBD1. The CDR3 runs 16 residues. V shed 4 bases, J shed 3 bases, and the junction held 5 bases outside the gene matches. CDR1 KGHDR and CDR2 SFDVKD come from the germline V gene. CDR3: CATSEGTGVSKNIQYF. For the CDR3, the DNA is TGTGCCACCAGTGAAGGGACAGGGGTGAGCAAAAACATTCAGTACTTC.

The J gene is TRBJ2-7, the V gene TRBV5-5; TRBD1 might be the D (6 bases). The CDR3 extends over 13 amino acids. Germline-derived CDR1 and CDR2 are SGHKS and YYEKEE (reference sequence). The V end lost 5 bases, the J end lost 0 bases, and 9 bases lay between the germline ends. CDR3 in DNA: TGTGCCAGCAGGAAGGACAGCTCCTACGAGCAGTACTTC. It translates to CASRKDSSYEQYF.

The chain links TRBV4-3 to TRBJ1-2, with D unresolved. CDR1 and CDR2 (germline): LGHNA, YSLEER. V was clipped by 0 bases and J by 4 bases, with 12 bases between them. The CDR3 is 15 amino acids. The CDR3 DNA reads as TGCGCCAGCAGCCAAGATTTAACAGTTTCCTATGGCTACACCTTC. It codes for CASSQDLTVSYGYTF.

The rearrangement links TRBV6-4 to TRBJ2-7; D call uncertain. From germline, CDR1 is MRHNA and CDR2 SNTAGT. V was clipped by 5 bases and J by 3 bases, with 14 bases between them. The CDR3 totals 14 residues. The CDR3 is CASSRWAGYYEQYF. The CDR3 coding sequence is TGTGCCAGCAGTCGCTGGGCAGGATACTACGAGCAGTACTTC.

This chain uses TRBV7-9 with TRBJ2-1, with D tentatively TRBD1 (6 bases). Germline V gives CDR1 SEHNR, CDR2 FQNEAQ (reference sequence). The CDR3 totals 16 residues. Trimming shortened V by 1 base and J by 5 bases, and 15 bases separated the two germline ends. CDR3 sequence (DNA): TGTGCCAGCAGCTTAGATGGAGACAGGAGGAACAATGAGCAGTTCTTC. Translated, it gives CASSLDGDRRNNEQFF.

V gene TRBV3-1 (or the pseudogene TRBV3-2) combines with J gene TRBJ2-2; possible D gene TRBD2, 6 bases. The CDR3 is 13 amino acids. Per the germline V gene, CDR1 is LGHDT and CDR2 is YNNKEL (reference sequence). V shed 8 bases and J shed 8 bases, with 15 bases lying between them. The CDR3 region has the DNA TGTGCCAGCCACGGCGTGGGAGGTGGGGAGCTGTTTTTT. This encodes CASHGVGGGELFF.

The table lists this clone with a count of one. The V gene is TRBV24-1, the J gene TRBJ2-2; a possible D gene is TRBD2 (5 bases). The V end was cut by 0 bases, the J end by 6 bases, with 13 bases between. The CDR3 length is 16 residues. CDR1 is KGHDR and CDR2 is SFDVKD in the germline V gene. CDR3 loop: CATSDLSATSPGELFF. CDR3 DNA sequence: TGTGCCACCAGTGATTTGAGCGCAACTAGTCCCGGGGAGCTGTTTTTT.